Shown below are 31 T cell receptor beta chains from a single sample sequenced in a study of blood T cell repertoires in COVID-19. TCRdb's copy holds only in-frame clones and misses some; the assay was immunoSEQ multiplex PCR. Among over 100,000 clones, 84% were seen once, and the ten largest hold 7.9%. Sequenced material: peripheral blood. These receptors were taken from an elderly woman with active or convalescent COVID-19.

The genes are TRBV7-3 and TRBJ2-7, with 13 positions matching TRBD2. The germline CDR1 and CDR2 sequences are SGHTA and FQGTGA. J was trimmed by 3 bases and V by 5 bases; bases with no gene match: 4. The CDR3 is 15 amino acids. The CDR3: CASSIGLAGDYEQYF. DNA of the CDR3: TGTGCCAGCAGCATAGGACTAGCGGGGGACTACGAGCAGTACTTC.

This clone appeared a few times. This rearrangement joins TRBV30 to TRBJ1-3; D is possibly TRBD1 (6 bases). The CDR3 consists of 14 residues. CDR1 is GTSNPN, CDR2 SVGIG, per germline (reference sequence). The CDR3 coding sequence is TGTGCGCTGGGGGGGCCTGGCTCTGGAAACACCATATATTTT. Translated: CALGGPGSGNTIYF.

The chain recombines TRBV9 with TRBJ1-6, with D possibly matching TRBD1 (6 bases). The CDR3 runs 14 residues. V was trimmed by 3 bases and J by 5 bases, leaving 9 bases between them. Germline loops: CDR1 SGDLS, CDR2 YYNGEE. CDR3 loop: CASSDRTDNSPLHF. The CDR3 region has the DNA TGTGCCAGCAGCGACAGGACAGATAATTCACCCCTCCACTTT. Supplemented by reference TRBV9 and TRBJ1-6, the full variable domain reads DSGVTQTPKHLITATGQRVTLRCSPRSGDLSVYWYQQSLDQGLQFLIQYYNGEERAKGNILERFSAQQFPDLHSELNLSSLELGDSALYFCASSDRTDNSPLHFGNGTRLTVT.

This clone was recorded a few times. The V call is TRBV3-1 (or the pseudogene TRBV3-2), the J call TRBJ1-3; D unresolved. The CDR3 contains 15 residues. In germline, CDR1 is LGHDT, CDR2 YNNKEL (reference sequence). Trimming removed 4 bases at V and 6 bases at J, with 16 bases between. CDR3: CASSRIEQSLNTIYF. CDR3 coding DNA: TGTGCCAGCAGCCGAATAGAACAGTCTTTAAACACCATATATTTT.

The V call is TRBV4-1, the J call TRBJ2-3, with 11 bases lining up with TRBD1. V lost 1 base to trimming and J lost 5 bases; unmatched junction nucleotides: 5. Germline assignment: CDR1 MGHRA and CDR2 YSYEKL. The CDR3 length is 16 residues. The CDR3 nucleotides read TGCGCCAGCAGCCAAGCTCGGACAGGGGGCCGAGATACGCAGTATTTT. It specifies CASSQARTGGRDTQYF.

This rearrangement joins TRBV5-1 to TRBJ2-2; D unresolved. Trimming removed 0 bases at V and 3 bases at J, with 6 bases between. The CDR3 covers 14 residues. CDR1 is SGHRS and CDR2 is YFSETQ in the germline V gene. CDR3 in DNA: TGCGCCAGCAGCTTGGCTCCGGACACCGGGGAGCTGTTTTTT. Translated: CASSLAPDTGELFF.

The gene calls are TRBV10-3 and TRBJ1-1, with D perhaps matching TRBD1 (6 bases). CDR1 is ENHRY and CDR2 is SYGVKD in the germline V gene. CDR3 length: 14 residues. Trimming stripped 2 bases from V and 3 bases from J, with 10 bases between. CDR3 amino acids: CAISEQGKDTEAFF. The CDR3 region has the DNA TGTGCCATCAGTGAGCAGGGGAAGGACACTGAAGCTTTCTTT.

The chain carries TRBV5-1 and TRBJ1-4, with D maybe TRBD1 (5 bases). V was shortened by 3 bases and J by 4 bases, with 10 bases between the two germline ends. This CDR3 is 14 amino acids long. Per the germline V gene, CDR1 is SGHRS and CDR2 is YFSETQ. The CDR3 spells CASSSTGDNEKLFF. In DNA form, the CDR3 reads TGCGCCAGCAGCTCCACGGGGGATAATGAAAAACTGTTTTTT.

About this clone itself: The sample holds other DNA sequences that translate to the same CDR3. This rearrangement joins TRBV9 to TRBJ2-5, with 11 positions matching TRBD2. Per the germline V gene, CDR1 is SGDLS and CDR2 is YYNGEE. Trimming at V came to 0 bases and at J to 4 bases, leaving 5 bases not matched to a gene. The CDR3 sequence is 16 residues long. CDR3 residues: CASSVGGLAGGETQYF. The CDR3 nucleotides are TGTGCCAGCAGCGTAGGGGGGCTAGCGGGAGGAGAGACCCAGTACTTC.

The chain employs TRBV6-5 and TRBJ2-2, with 10 bases identical to TRBD1. The CDR3 is made up of 15 amino acids. CDR1 MNHEY and CDR2 SVGAGI come from the germline V gene. V lost 6 bases, J lost 0 bases, and 1 base stayed unmatched. Written as DNA, the CDR3 is TGTGCCAGCAGAGACAGGGGGCCGAACACCGGGGAGCTGTTTTTT. This codes for CASRDRGPNTGELFF.

There are a few counts of this clone. The V gene is TRBV19, the J gene TRBJ1-5, with unresolved D. V shed 3 bases and J shed 5 bases, with 8 bases lying between them. This CDR3 has 13 amino acids. Germline V gene lookup returns CDR1 LNHDA and CDR2 SQIVND (reference sequence). The CDR3: CASSISSDQPQHF. In nucleotides, the CDR3 is TGTGCCAGTAGTATCTCGAGTGATCAGCCCCAGCATTTT.

The gene calls are TRBV6-5 and TRBJ2-5; 11 nucleotides align to TRBD2. This CDR3 has 14 amino acids. The J segment lost 4 bases and the V segment lost 5 bases, leaving 3 bases of the junction unmatched. Germline V lookup: CDR1 MNHEY, CDR2 SVGAGI. CDR3 in amino acids: CASSTGTSGETQYF. The CDR3 nucleotides are TGTGCCAGCAGTACCGGGACTAGCGGAGAGACCCAGTACTTC.

The chain couples TRBV7-3 to TRBJ1-3; D call uncertain. Germline V gene lookup returns CDR1 SGHTA and CDR2 FQGTGA. CDR3 size: 13 residues. V gave up 2 bases and J gave up 3 bases, with 5 bases separating them. The CDR3 DNA is TGTGCCAGCAGCTTAGAGTATGGAAACACCATATATTTT. Protein: CASSLEYGNTIYF.

This clone came up a few times. V usage is TRBV20-1 and J usage is TRBJ2-7, with a weak D call TRBD2 (5 bases). The V and J ends lost 1 base and 4 bases respectively, with 5 bases between them. From germline, CDR1 is DFQATT and CDR2 SNEGSKA (reference sequence). The CDR3 sequence is 11 residues long. The CDR3 sequence: CSARGGYEQYF. CDR3 bases: TGCAGTGCTAGAGGAGGGTACGAGCAGTACTTC.

This chain links TRBV19 with TRBJ2-3; 10 bases fit TRBD2. Germline CDR1 LNHDA, CDR2 SQIVND (reference sequence). The J segment lost 4 bases and the V segment lost 3 bases, leaving 7 bases of the junction unmatched. This CDR3 contains 16 residues. In DNA form, the CDR3 reads TGTGCCAGTAGTATCGCTAGCGGGAGAACCGCAGATACGCAGTATTTT. Amino acids: CASSIASGRTADTQYF.

This clone was seen only once. The chain joins TRBV5-1 to TRBJ2-7; tentative D call: TRBD1 (5 bases). Germline V gives CDR1 SGHRS, CDR2 YFSETQ. This CDR3 comprises 13 residues. Between the trimmed V and J ends, which lost 3 bases and 7 bases, there was a span of 14 bases. As DNA, the CDR3 is TGCGCCAGCAGCTCGGACAATTCGCAAGAGCAGTACTTC. Its translation is CASSSDNSQEQYF. The variable domain in full, with the rest retrieved from reference TRBV5-1 and TRBJ2-7, is KAGVTQTPRYLIKTRGQQVTLSCSPISGHRSVSWYQQTPGQGLQFLFEYFSETQRNKGNFPGRFSGRQFSNSRSEMNVSTLELGDSALYLCASSSDNSQEQYFGPGTRLTVT.

The chain links TRBV10-3 to TRBJ2-1; 13 bases fit TRBD2. CDR3 length equals 22 residues. Trimming cost V 3 bases and J 4 bases; bases outside gene matches: 21. Looked up from germline, CDR1 is ENHRY and CDR2 is SYGVKD. The CDR3 DNA is TGTGCCATCAGTGAAATGGACAGGGGGACACTAGCGGGAGGGTTCTCTTACAATGAGCAGTTCTTC. It codes for CAISEMDRGTLAGGFSYNEQFF.

This chain connects TRBV14 to TRBJ2-3; 8 bases agree with TRBD1. The CDR3 contains 16 residues. CDR1 is SGHDN and CDR2 is FVKESK in the germline V gene. V shed 3 bases, J shed 4 bases, and the junction held 9 bases outside the gene matches. CDR3 DNA: TGTGCCAGCAGCCAGAACCCAGGGGGCAGCGCAGATACGCAGTATTTT. Amino acids: CASSQNPGGSADTQYF.

A few counts support this clone. The chain combines TRBV28 with TRBJ1-4; D gene unclear. Germline values: CDR1 MDHEN, CDR2 SYDVKM. The V gene lost 5 bases and the J gene lost 8 bases, with 12 bases spanning the gap. CDR3 length equals 13 residues. The CDR3 loop is CASSAANGEKLFF. The CDR3 DNA sequence: TGTGCCAGCAGTGCTGCTAACGGGGAAAAACTGTTTTTT.

V usage is TRBV3-1 (or the pseudogene TRBV3-2) and J usage is TRBJ2-5, with D tentatively TRBD2 (5 bases). The V end was cut by 1 base, the J end by 7 bases, with 10 bases between. This CDR3 spans 13 amino acids. Germline V gene data show CDR1 as LGHDT and CDR2 as YNNKEL (reference sequence). The CDR3 nucleotides read TGTGCCAGCAGCCAAGCAAGCGCGGGGACCCAGTACTTC. This gives the protein CASSQASAGTQYF.

The chain links TRBV19 to TRBJ1-2; 10 nucleotides agree with TRBD1. This CDR3 comprises 16 residues. CDR1 and CDR2 (germline): LNHDA, SQIVND (reference sequence). J was trimmed by 2 bases and V by 6 bases; bases with no gene match: 9. The CDR3 bases are TGTGCCAGTAGGGGACAGGGGTCATGGGCCAACTATGGCTACACCTTC. The encoded protein is CASRGQGSWANYGYTF.

The chain has TRBV2 and TRBJ1-6; D uncertain. The V end was cut by 5 bases, the J end by 9 bases, with 14 bases between. The CDR3 totals 14 residues. CDR1 SNHLY and CDR2 FYNNEI come from the germline V gene. The CDR3 DNA sequence: TGTGCCAGCAGTACAGCTTTCCTTAGTTCACCCCTCCACTTT. Translation gives CASSTAFLSSPLHF.

This clone was seen only a few times. The chain combines TRBV16 with TRBJ2-2; the D gene is possibly TRBD1 (6 bases). From germline, CDR1 is KGHSY and CDR2 FQNENV. The V end lost 2 bases, the J end lost 2 bases, and 12 bases lay between the germline ends. This CDR3 has 16 amino acids. In DNA, the CDR3 is TGTGCCAGCAGCCAAACCGGGACATTAAACACCGGGGAGCTGTTTTTT. This translates into CASSQTGTLNTGELFF. The whole variable domain, filled in from reference TRBV16 and TRBJ2-2, reads GEEVAQTPKHLVRGEGQKAKLYCAPIKGHSYVFWYQQVLKNEFKFLISFQNENVFDETGMPKERFSAKCLPNSPCSLEIQATKLEDSAVYFCASSQTGTLNTGELFFGEGSRLTVL.

The rearrangement joins TRBV18 to TRBJ1-1; D remains unclear. Germline values: CDR1 KGHSH, CDR2 LQKENI. This CDR3 contains 13 residues. V lost 0 bases to trimming and J lost 5 bases, with 7 bases between them. CDR3 in DNA: TGTGCCAGCTCACCACCCTGGAGGACTGAAGCTTTCTTT. It codes for CASSPPWRTEAFF.

This clone was counted ten times or more. The rearrangement links TRBV7-3 to TRBJ2-7; 10 bases agree with TRBD1. V shed 5 bases, J shed 6 bases, and the junction held 7 bases outside the gene matches. The length of the CDR3 is 14 residues. CDR1 is SGHTA and CDR2 is FQGTGA in the germline V gene. CDR3 in amino acids: CASSRTGTGVEQYF. The DNA for the CDR3 is TGTGCCAGCAGCCGAACCGGGACAGGGGTCGAGCAGTACTTC.

The V and J genes are TRBV5-1 and TRBJ1-2; D not certain. Between the trimmed V and J ends, which lost 0 bases and 4 bases, there was a span of 10 bases. Germline values: CDR1 SGHRS, CDR2 YFSETQ. The CDR3 loop spans 14 amino acids. CDR3 DNA: TGCGCCAGCAGCTTGGCCCCATACTCCTATGGCTACACCTTC. As protein: CASSLAPYSYGYTF.

This chain uses TRBV7-3 with TRBJ2-3, with D uncertain. Trimming took 5 bases from V and 1 from J, leaving 16 bases between them. The germline V gene encodes CDR1 SGHTA and CDR2 FQGTGA. CDR3 length equals 16 residues. This CDR3 reads CASSPFFSFGTDTQYF. DNA for the CDR3: TGTGCCAGCAGCCCTTTTTTCTCTTTCGGCACAGATACGCAGTATTTT.

V gene TRBV9 combines with J gene TRBJ2-7; 8 bases align to TRBD2. The CDR3 sequence is 16 residues long. The ends lost 3 bases at V and 1 base at J; junction bases unmatched: 9. Per the germline V gene, CDR1 is SGDLS and CDR2 is YYNGEE. Written as DNA, the CDR3 is TGTGCCAGCAGCGCTCCGGGAGGGGTGAAATCCTACGAGCAGTACTTC. It yields the protein CASSAPGGVKSYEQYF.

In this sample, this clone turned up once. The chain links TRBV7-9 to TRBJ2-1; D possibly corresponds to TRBD2 (6 bases). The germline CDR1 and CDR2 sequences are SEHNR and FQNEAQ (reference sequence). V lost 5 bases and J 4 bases, leaving 15 bases between the germline ends. This CDR3 is 15 amino acids long. CDR3 loop: CASSPGSGSYNEQFF. The CDR3 DNA sequence: TGTGCCAGCAGCCCCGGGAGCGGTTCTTACAATGAGCAGTTCTTC.

The chain carries TRBV19 and TRBJ2-5, with a tentative D call TRBD1 (5 bases). CDR3 size: 13 residues. Trimming removed 4 bases from V and 2 bases from J, with 8 bases in between. CDR1 is LNHDA and CDR2 is SQIVND in the germline V gene (reference sequence). The CDR3 sequence is CASSNGAQETQYF. The CDR3 bases are TGTGCCAGTAGTAATGGGGCACAAGAGACCCAGTACTTC.

The chain uses TRBV2 and TRBJ1-4; 10 bases map to TRBD1. Looked up from germline, CDR1 is SNHLY and CDR2 is FYNNEI. This CDR3 has 16 amino acids. The junction had 16 bases not matched to a gene; V was cut back by 10 bases and J by 8 bases. CDR3 sequence reads: CATHRQGAEVGEKLFF. The CDR3 DNA reads TGTGCCACCCATCGACAGGGGGCTGAGGTCGGAGAAAAACTGTTTTTT.